The entry that follows covers one TCR beta chain sequence. Other DNA sequences in this specimen translate into the identical CDR3. These data originate in a study of shared clonotypes between healthy human individuals. This CDR3 comprises 15 residues. Between the trimmed V and J ends, which lost 0 bases and 2 bases, there was a span of 11 bases. Germline V gives CDR1 MNHEY, CDR2 SVGAGI. Partitioning of CD4+ cells yielded a CD45RA+ naive subset and a CD45RA-negative memory subset. Produced via immunoSEQ multiplex PCR; TCRdb's table is partial and in-frame only. This table has nearly 1,000,000 clones, about 80% appearing once.

Sequenced material: memory CD4+ T cells sorted from blood. Subset in this sample: CD45RA-negative fraction. The sequence came from a man aged 18 to 30 in good health. The chain is built from TRBV6-5 and TRBJ2-7; a weak D match, TRBD1 (5 bases). CDR3 in amino acids: CASSYSNLGPYEQYF. CDR3 DNA: TGTGCCAGCAGTTACTCAAATCTGGGGCCCTACGAGCAGTACTTC.